This TCR beta chain was sequenced for a study of T-cell memory formation after mild COVID-19. Study outcomes and limitations: The SARS-CoV-2 specificity of second-wave clones reaching peak at day 37 remained unverified. Pre-infection memory already had some responding clones, implying cross-reactive memory joined. Clones that contracted from day 15 to 85 were balanced CD4/CD8, while later expanders leaned CD4+. Shrinking CD4+ clones resided mostly in CM and EM, and CD8+ ones in EMRA.

As concerns this clonotype: Antigen specificity is unknown.

This CDR3 is 16 amino acids long. Germline V gives CDR1 SGHRS, CDR2 YFSETQ. V shed 0 bases and J shed 6 bases, with 16 bases lying between them. TCRdb recomputed calls from the 5' RACE reads with MiXCR, one row per CDR3 protein. The sample shows around 250,000 distinct CDR3 sequences, 15% to 20% of them seen only once. This sequence was found in a man between 18 and 29 years old who had mild COVID-19 (a few samples of this study predate the infection). Cell type and time point are not known. Sequencing was performed on PBMCs or a T cell subset sorted from them (not recorded which). The genes are TRBV5-1 and TRBJ2-1, with a possible D match to TRBD1 (5 bases). CDR3 DNA: TGCGCCAGCAGCTTGGCCGAGCAGGGTCGAGCCAATGAGCAGTTCTTC. Residues: CASSLAEQGRANEQFF.